A selection of T cell receptor beta chains follows, all from one sample in a study of long-term antiretroviral therapy in people with HIV. Data came from immunoSEQ multiplex PCR; TCRdb stores just in-frame clones and leaves some out. The data hold roughly 26,000 clones, with 95% observed a single time. Sample: unsorted PBMCs, taken more than 4.7 years after starting antiretroviral therapy. The source of these receptors is a woman in her 50s with HIV. Each CDR3 is given with its conserved first and last residue. The D gene is left open where the match is weak. Where a row states a size, it is once, few, many or the class of an expanded clone; other rows omit it.

CDR3 protein | CDR3 DNA | clone size | V gene | D gene | J gene
CASSRTMWGAGDETQYF | TGCGCCAGCAGCCGGACTATGTGGGGAGCGGGAGATGAGACCCAGTACTTC | - | TRBV4-3 | TRBD2 | TRBJ2-5
CASSQDASSNTGELFF | TGTGCCAGCAGCCAAGATGCTAGCTCGAACACCGGGGAGCTGTTTTTT | once | TRBV4-2 | - | TRBJ2-2
CASSEASHYSSQPQHF | TGTGCCAGCAGTGAAGCTTCCCATTACTCCTCTCAGCCCCAGCATTTT | - | TRBV2 | - | TRBJ1-5
CSVVENRDGPYGYTF | TGCAGCGTTGTCGAAAACCGGGACGGACCCTATGGCTACACCTTC | once | TRBV29-1 | - | TRBJ1-2
CASSLDRLQPQHF | TGTGCCAGCAGCTTGGACAGGCTGCAGCCCCAGCATTTT | once | TRBV5-5 | - | TRBJ1-5
CASSPQGAPTDTQYF | TGTGCCAGCTCACCACAGGGGGCCCCCACAGATACGCAGTATTTT | - | TRBV18 | TRBD1 | TRBJ2-3
CSVEARGLNTEAFF | TGCAGCGTTGAAGCCAGGGGCTTGAACACTGAAGCTTTCTTT | - | TRBV29-1 | - | TRBJ1-1
CASSYQGYEQYF | TGTGCCAGCAGTTACCAGGGTTACGAGCAGTACTTC | - | TRBV6-5 | - | TRBJ2-7
CASSQEWASFNEQFF | TGTGCCAGCAGCCAAGAGTGGGCATCGTTCAATGAGCAGTTCTTC | - | TRBV4-2 | - | TRBJ2-1
CASLGISSGANVLTF | TGTGCCAGCCTTGGCATTAGCTCTGGGGCCAACGTCCTGACTTTC | once | TRBV28 | - | TRBJ2-6
CASSSARAFVHYEQYF | TGTGCCAGCAGCTCCGCCCGGGCTTTCGTCCACTACGAGCAGTACTTC | - | TRBV7-9 | - | TRBJ2-7
CASSLDRYNEQFF | TGTGCCAGCAGCTTAGACAGGTACAATGAGCAGTTCTTC | - | TRBV7-2 | - | TRBJ2-1
CAWSVGGSDKTQYF | TGTGCCTGGAGTGTAGGCGGGAGTGACAAGACCCAGTACTTC | - | TRBV30 | TRBD2 | TRBJ2-5
CASSPLPLMTENTEAFF | TGTGCCAGCTCACCTCTCCCTTTAATGACAGAGAACACTGAAGCTTTCTTT | - | TRBV18 | - | TRBJ1-1
CSASAHYGYTF | TGCAGTGCTAGTGCACACTATGGCTACACCTTC | - | TRBV20-1 | - | TRBJ1-2
CASSFSGPNEKLFF | TGTGCCAGCAGTTTTTCCGGACCCAATGAAAAACTGTTTTTT | - | TRBV27 | - | TRBJ1-4
CAISEGTDITEAFF | TGTGCCATCAGCGAAGGGACAGACATTACTGAAGCTTTCTTT | - | TRBV10-3 | TRBD1 | TRBJ1-1
CASSYPGQNYEQYF | TGTGCCAGCAGTTACCCGGGACAGAATTACGAGCAGTACTTC | - | TRBV28 | TRBD1 | TRBJ2-7
CASSLLNQPQHF | TGTGCCAGCAGTTTACTGAATCAGCCCCAGCATTTT | - | TRBV28 | - | TRBJ1-5
CASSLGGTPAGYEQYF | TGTGCCAGCAGCTTAGGGGGGACGCCGGCGGGTTACGAGCAGTACTTC | once | TRBV11-2 | - | TRBJ2-7
CASSRGLAEETQYF | TGTGCCAGCAGCAGGGGACTAGCGGAAGAGACCCAGTACTTC | - | TRBV5-5 | TRBD2 | TRBJ2-5
CASSYGAGGNTGELFF | TGTGCCAGCAGTTACGGTGCAGGAGGGAACACCGGGGAGCTGTTTTTT | once | TRBV6-6 | - | TRBJ2-2
CASSFWDPPGQETQYF | TGTGCCAGCAGTTTTTGGGACCCACCAGGCCAAGAGACCCAGTACTTC | - | TRBV6-6 | - | TRBJ2-5
CSVSGTGMNEQYF | TGCAGCGTTTCCGGGACAGGGATGAACGAGCAGTACTTC | - | TRBV29-1 | TRBD1 | TRBJ2-7
CASSVGQQETQYF | TGTGCCAGCAGCGTTGGACAACAAGAGACCCAGTACTTC | - | TRBV9 | - | TRBJ2-5
CASSSTGDFTGELFF | TGTGCCAGCAGCTCGACAGGGGACTTCACCGGGGAGCTGTTTTTT | - | TRBV4-2 | TRBD1 | TRBJ2-2
CASSYSPLGTGYGYTF | TGTGCCAGCAGTTACTCCCCACTCGGGACAGGGTATGGCTACACCTTC | - | TRBV6-5 | TRBD1 | TRBJ1-2
CASSPRDGSYQPQHF | TGTGCCAGCAGCCCGAGGGACGGCTCCTATCAGCCCCAGCATTTT | - | TRBV9 | - | TRBJ1-5
CASSLGGGSGVQETQYF | TGTGCCAGCAGCTTAGGAGGCGGTAGCGGGGTCCAAGAGACCCAGTACTTC | - | TRBV7-9 | TRBD2 | TRBJ2-5
CASSRDREVEAFF | TGTGCCAGCAGTCGGGACAGGGAGGTTGAAGCTTTCTTT | - | TRBV6-1 | TRBD1 | TRBJ1-1
CASSPRSPGQLYEQYF | TGTGCCAGCTCACCTCGATCACCGGGACAGCTCTACGAGCAGTACTTC | - | TRBV18 | TRBD1 | TRBJ2-7
CASMVNISIYNEQFF | TGTGCCAGCATGGTTAACATTTCAATATACAATGAGCAGTTCTTC | - | TRBV27 | - | TRBJ2-1
CSVERQGATDTQYF | TGCAGCGTTGAGCGACAGGGGGCAACAGATACGCAGTATTTT | - | TRBV29-1 | TRBD1 | TRBJ2-3
CASSAGTSGEQFF | TGTGCCAGCAGCGCCGGGACTAGCGGAGAGCAGTTCTTC | - | TRBV11-2 | TRBD2 | TRBJ2-1
CASSPQGQGSVRETQYF | TGTGCCAGCAGCCCCCAGGGGCAGGGTAGCGTCCGAGAGACCCAGTACTTC | - | TRBV4-2 | - | TRBJ2-5
CASREQKTEAFF | TGTGCCAGCAGGGAGCAAAAAACTGAAGCTTTCTTT | - | TRBV6-1 | - | TRBJ1-1
CASNLGTGGGNEQFF | TGTGCCAGCAACCTCGGGACAGGGGGAGGGAATGAGCAGTTCTTC | - | TRBV5-8 | TRBD1 | TRBJ2-1
CASSYSSEETQYF | TGTGCCAGCAGTTACTCGAGTGAGGAGACCCAGTACTTC | once | TRBV6-5 | - | TRBJ2-5
CASSLEGLAANEQFF | TGTGCCAGCAGTCTTGAGGGACTAGCGGCCAATGAGCAGTTCTTC | - | TRBV28 | TRBD2 | TRBJ2-1
CASSSDFRGYTF | TGTGCCAGCAGTTCTGACTTTCGAGGCTACACCTTC | - | TRBV6-6 | - | TRBJ1-2
CASSFNRDDNEQFF | TGTGCCAGCAGCTTTAACAGGGACGACAATGAGCAGTTCTTC | - | TRBV5-4 | - | TRBJ2-1
CASSDKDGTDTQYF | TGCGCCAGCAGCGACAAGGACGGCACAGATACGCAGTATTTT | - | TRBV5-1 | - | TRBJ2-3
CASSSPGDEQFF | TGTGCCAGCAGTTCCCCCGGGGATGAGCAGTTCTTC | - | TRBV6-5 | - | TRBJ2-1
CASSVVQAGSTDTQYF | TGTGCCAGCAGCGTAGTCCAGGCTGGAAGCACAGATACGCAGTATTTT | once | TRBV9 | - | TRBJ2-3
CASSQGTVSYEQYF | TGTGCCAGCTCCCAGGGGACGGTCTCCTACGAGCAGTACTTC | - | TRBV18 | - | TRBJ2-7
CASSQTGGTEAFF | TGTGCCAGCAGTCAGACAGGGGGCACTGAAGCTTTCTTT | once | TRBV6-5 | TRBD1 | TRBJ1-1
CASSPDRQETQYF | TGTGCCAGCAGCCCGGACAGACAAGAGACCCAGTACTTC | - | TRBV11-2 | - | TRBJ2-5
CASLSTGGPGHEQFF | TGTGCCAGCCTCTCAACGGGAGGGCCTGGGCATGAGCAGTTCTTC | - | TRBV28 | TRBD2 | TRBJ2-1